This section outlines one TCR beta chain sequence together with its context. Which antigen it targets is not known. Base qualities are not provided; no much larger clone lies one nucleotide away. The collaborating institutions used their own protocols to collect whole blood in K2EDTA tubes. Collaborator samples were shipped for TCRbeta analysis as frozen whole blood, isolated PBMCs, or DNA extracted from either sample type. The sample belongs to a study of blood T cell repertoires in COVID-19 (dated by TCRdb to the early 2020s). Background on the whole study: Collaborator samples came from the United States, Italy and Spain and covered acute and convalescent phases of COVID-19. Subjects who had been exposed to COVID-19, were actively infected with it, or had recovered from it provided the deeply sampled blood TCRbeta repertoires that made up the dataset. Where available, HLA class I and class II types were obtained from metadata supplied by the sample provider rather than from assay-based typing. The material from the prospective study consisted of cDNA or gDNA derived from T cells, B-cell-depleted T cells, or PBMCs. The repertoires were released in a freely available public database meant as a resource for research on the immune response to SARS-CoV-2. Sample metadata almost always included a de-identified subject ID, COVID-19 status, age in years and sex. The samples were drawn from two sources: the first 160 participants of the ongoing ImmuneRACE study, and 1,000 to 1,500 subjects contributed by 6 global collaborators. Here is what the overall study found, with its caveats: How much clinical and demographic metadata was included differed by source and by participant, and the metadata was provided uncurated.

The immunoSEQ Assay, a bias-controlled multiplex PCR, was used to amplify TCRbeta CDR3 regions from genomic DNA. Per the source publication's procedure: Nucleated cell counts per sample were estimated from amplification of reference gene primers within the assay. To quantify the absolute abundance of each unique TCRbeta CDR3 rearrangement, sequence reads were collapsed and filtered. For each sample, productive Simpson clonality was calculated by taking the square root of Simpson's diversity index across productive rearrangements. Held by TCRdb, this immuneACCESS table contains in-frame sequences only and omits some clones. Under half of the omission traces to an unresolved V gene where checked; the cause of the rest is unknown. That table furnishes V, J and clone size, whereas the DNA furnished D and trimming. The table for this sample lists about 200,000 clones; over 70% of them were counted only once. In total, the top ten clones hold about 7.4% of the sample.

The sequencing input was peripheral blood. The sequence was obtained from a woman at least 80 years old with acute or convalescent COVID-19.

DNA sequence: TGTGCCAGCAGTTACCCTCCGGGTGCGGGCACTGAAGCTTTCTTT. Translated, this gives CASSYPPGAGTEAFF. The chain is assembled from TRBV6-5 and TRBJ1-1; the D gene remains uncertain. The CDR3 measures 15 amino acids from cysteine to phenylalanine. The CDR3 DNA has 45 bases and is translated from base 1. Trimming removed 2 bases from V and 4 bases from J, leaving 14 bases between the germline ends. Looking up the germline V gene yields CDR1 MNHEY and CDR2 SVGAGI.